A selection of T cell receptor beta chains follows, all from one sample in a study of T cell changes during pregnancy in multiple sclerosis. Assay used: immunoSEQ multiplex PCR; TCRdb lists only in-frame clones, some missing. This sample has approximately 30,000 clones, with 85% to 90% found just once. The sample consisted of CD8+ T cells from peripheral blood mononuclear cells, taken in the second trimester of pregnancy. The receptors here all came from a female donor with multiple sclerosis, enrolled in a pregnancy study. Each CDR3 is given with its conserved first and last residue. A D gene is named only where the DNA matches it firmly. For some rows the clone size is stated as once, few or many, or as a class when expanded; others skip it.

J gene	V gene	D gene	clone size	CDR3 protein	CDR3 DNA
TRBJ1-5	TRBV19	TRBD1	-	CASSIRGGGSNQPQHF	TGTGCCAGTAGTATACGAGGGGGCGGGAGCAATCAGCCCCAGCATTTT
TRBJ1-2	TRBV29-1	-	-	CSVRVPGSNGYTF	TGCAGCGTTCGCGTCCCGGGATCAAATGGCTACACCTTC
TRBJ1-2	TRBV10-3	TRBD1	-	CAISEPRQGIKGFYTF	TGTGCCATCAGTGAGCCCCGACAGGGGATTAAGGGATTCTACACCTTC
TRBJ1-1	TRBV19	TRBD1	-	CASRYDRDYIEAFF	TGTGCCAGTAGATACGACAGGGATTACATTGAAGCTTTCTTT
TRBJ2-5	TRBV11-2	TRBD1	-	CASSLLGQGGETQYF	TGTGCCAGCAGCTTACTGGGACAGGGGGGAGAGACCCAGTACTTC
TRBJ1-6	TRBV10-3	TRBD1	few	CAIKAGQRGNSPLHF	TGTGCCATCAAGGCGGGACAGAGGGGTAATTCACCCCTCCACTTT
TRBJ2-6	TRBV4-3	-	once	CASSQDRDSGANVLTF	TGCGCCAGCAGCCAAGATCGCGACTCTGGGGCCAACGTCCTGACTTTC
TRBJ2-3	TRBV28	-	-	CASSAPRASSTDTQYF	TGTGCCAGCAGTGCTCCCAGGGCCTCTAGCACAGATACGCAGTATTTT
TRBJ2-1	TRBV7-9	TRBD2	-	CASSSASGEYNEQFF	TGTGCCAGCAGCTCCGCTAGCGGGGAATACAATGAGCAGTTCTTC
TRBJ1-1	TRBV4-1	-	-	CASSPRGKNTEAFF	TGCGCCAGCAGTCCCAGGGGCAAGAACACTGAAGCTTTCTTT
TRBJ1-6	TRBV2	-	few	CASTGRGLDSPLHF	TGTGCCAGCACCGGCAGGGGTTTGGATTCACCCCTCCACTTT
TRBJ2-7	TRBV7-2	-	-	CASSGGAVHYEQYF	TGTGCCAGCAGCGGGGGGGCGGTCCACTACGAGCAGTACTTC
TRBJ1-1	TRBV5-1	-	medium-sized	CASSFGRGAESEAFF	TGCGCCAGCAGCTTCGGGAGGGGCGCTGAGTCTGAAGCTTTCTTT
TRBJ2-3	TRBV10-1	TRBD2	-	CASSEQSGGTTDTQYF	TGCGCCAGCAGTGAGCAAAGCGGGGGGACTACAGATACGCAGTATTTT
TRBJ1-5	TRBV2	-	-	CASEGAGGNQPQHF	TGTGCCAGCGAGGGCGCGGGGGGCAATCAGCCCCAGCATTTT
TRBJ2-2	TRBV2	TRBD1	-	CASSDRDRGPGELFF	TGTGCCAGCAGTGACCGGGACAGGGGGCCGGGGGAGCTGTTTTTT
TRBJ2-3	TRBV6-4	TRBD2	-	CASSASGGADTQYF	TGTGCCAGCAGTGCTAGCGGGGGGGCAGATACGCAGTATTTT
TRBJ1-2	TRBV28	TRBD1	-	CASSFYPGQSNYGYTF	TGTGCCAGCAGTTTTTATCCGGGACAGTCTAACTATGGCTACACCTTC
TRBJ2-3	TRBV6-1	TRBD2	-	CASSESAGGPSDTQYF	TGTGCCAGCAGTGAATCGGCGGGGGGGCCTTCAGATACGCAGTATTTT
TRBJ2-7	TRBV4-1	TRBD2	-	CASSTYSGGYEQYF	TGCGCCAGCAGCACGTATAGCGGGGGTTACGAGCAGTACTTC
TRBJ1-2	TRBV13	TRBD1	-	CASSYDRENGYTF	TGTGCCAGCAGCTACGACAGGGAGAATGGCTACACCTTC
TRBJ1-2	TRBV28	TRBD1	once	CASSFFGQADGYTF	TGTGCCAGCAGTTTTTTCGGACAGGCGGATGGCTACACCTTC
TRBJ2-1	TRBV5-1	TRBD1	once	CASSSRQGIDEQFF	TGCGCCAGCAGCTCCCGACAGGGTATTGATGAGCAGTTCTTC
TRBJ1-6	TRBV7-9	-	-	CASSLGGGPLHF	TGTGCCAGCAGCTTAGGGGGGGGACCCCTCCACTTT
TRBJ1-1	TRBV7-9	-	-	CASSFWEIGPRNEAFF	TGTGCCAGCAGCTTCTGGGAGATTGGGCCACGGAATGAAGCTTTCTTT
TRBJ1-2	TRBV5-4	TRBD1	-	CASSREQGQGGYTF	TGTGCCAGCAGCCGCGAACAGGGGCAGGGTGGCTACACCTTC
TRBJ2-3	TRBV5-1	TRBD2	-	CASSAGLAGTADTQYF	TGCGCCAGCAGCGCGGGACTAGCGGGGACAGCAGATACGCAGTATTTT